The rows below give T cell receptor beta chains drawn from one sample of a study of cytomegalovirus exposure and HLA in healthy donors. Clones were sequenced by immunoSEQ multiplex PCR, and TCRdb holds only the in-frame ones, with some missing. This repertoire shows approximately 170,000 clones, 79% found once; its top ten account for 2% to 2.5%. Sequencing was performed on PBMCs. These receptors were obtained from a woman aged 50 to 60 in good health and CMV-seronegative. CDR3s include the opening cysteine and the closing phenylalanine or tryptophan. The D gene is left open where the match is weak. Part of the rows lack a size; the others show once, few, many or a class for expanded clones.

D	size	J	V	DNA	CDR3
-	-	TRBJ2-7	TRBV19	TGTGCCAGTAGTCCTCAGACAGTCTCCTACGAGCAGTACTTC	CASSPQTVSYEQYF
TRBD2	-	TRBJ2-1	TRBV11-2	TGTGCCAGCAGCTTAGTAGGAGGACTAGCGGGCTATAGTGAGCAGTTCTTC	CASSLVGGLAGYSEQFF
TRBD1	-	TRBJ1-4	TRBV29-1	TGCAGCGCTTACGACAGGGGAGATGAAAAACTGTTTTTT	CSAYDRGDEKLFF
-	-	TRBJ2-7	TRBV7-9	TGTGCCAGCAGTCCACAGGGAGAATTCTACGAGCAGTACTTC	CASSPQGEFYEQYF
TRBD2	-	TRBJ2-7	TRBV9	TGTGCCAGCAGCGTAGGAGGCGGGGGCGGGACTAGCGGCCCCAACTACGAGCAGTACTTC	CASSVGGGGGTSGPNYEQYF
-	-	TRBJ1-5	TRBV19	TGTGCCAGTAGTTGGGCAGGTCCTAGCAATCAGCCCCAGCATTTT	CASSWAGPSNQPQHF
-	once	TRBJ2-2	TRBV29-1	TGCAGCGTTGGGTCGGGAGTTACGACCGGGGAGCTGTTTTTT	CSVGSGVTTGELFF
TRBD2	-	TRBJ2-3	TRBV6-5	TGTGCCAGCAGACCCAGCGGGGGCCCCACAGATACGCAGTATTTT	CASRPSGGPTDTQYF
-	once	TRBJ1-1	TRBV4-2	TGTGCCAGCAGCCAAGATCTGGGGGCGGCTGAAGCTTTCTTT	CASSQDLGAAEAFF
TRBD1	-	TRBJ2-7	TRBV5-1	TGCGCCAGCAGCCCGGGGACAGACGCCTACGAGCAGTACTTC	CASSPGTDAYEQYF
-	-	TRBJ2-5	TRBV4-2	TGTGCCAGCAGCCAAGATACCCCTGGGGGGAACCAAGAGACCCAGTACTTC	CASSQDTPGGNQETQYF
-	-	TRBJ1-6	TRBV27	TGTGCCAGCAGTTTATCGCAGCGGGGGTATTCACCCCTCCACTTT	CASSLSQRGYSPLHF
-	few	TRBJ1-1	TRBV6-1	TGTGCCAGCAGTGATGACAGGAACACTGAAGCTTTCTTT	CASSDDRNTEAFF
TRBD1	-	TRBJ2-1	TRBV9	TGTGCCAGCAGCCCCCGTGGGGACAGGGTAGACCATGAGCAGTTCTTC	CASSPRGDRVDHEQFF
-	-	TRBJ1-1	TRBV4-1	TGCGCCAGCAGCCAGGCGGGGGGGTCCCCAAACACTGAAGCTTTCTTT	CASSQAGGSPNTEAFF
TRBD2	-	TRBJ2-3	TRBV9	TGTGCCAGCAGCGCCTGGACTAGCGGGGTTACAGATACGCAGTATTTT	CASSAWTSGVTDTQYF
-	few	TRBJ2-7	TRBV9	TGTGCCAGCAGTCCTTTTGACTTCTCTACCTACGAGCAGTACTTC	CASSPFDFSTYEQYF
-	-	TRBJ2-5	TRBV2	TGTGCCAGCAGTGAAGTGTGGCAGAGGGAGACCCAGTACTTC	CASSEVWQRETQYF
TRBD1	-	TRBJ2-1	TRBV29-1	TGCAGCGTTTTTCGCGCCGGGACAGGGGACAATGAGCAGTTCTTC	CSVFRAGTGDNEQFF
-	-	TRBJ2-2	TRBV5-1	TGCGCCAGCGCCCCCGCAGGGGGGTGGACCGGGGAGCTGTTTTTT	CASAPAGGWTGELFF
TRBD1	-	TRBJ1-6	TRBV19	TGTGCCAGTAGTCTCCAACAGGGGAATTCACCCCTCCACTTT	CASSLQQGNSPLHF
-	-	TRBJ2-7	TRBV28	TGTGCCAGCAGTGAGACCGGGACACTCGATAAGCAGTACTTC	CASSETGTLDKQYF
-	few	TRBJ1-5	TRBV7-8	TGTGCCAGCAGCTTAACCTGGCTTAGCAATCAGCCCCAGCATTTT	CASSLTWLSNQPQHF
-	-	TRBJ2-7	TRBV9	TGTGCCAGCAGCGTCAGCGGCCAAACCTACGAGCAGTACTTC	CASSVSGQTYEQYF
-	-	TRBJ2-6	TRBV18	TGTGCCAGCTCAACAGGGACTGGGGCCAACGTCCTGACTTTC	CASSTGTGANVLTF
TRBD2	-	TRBJ2-2	TRBV4-3	TGCGCCAGCAGCCGGGGAACTAGCGGGGGGCACAACACCGGGGAGCTGTTTTTT	CASSRGTSGGHNTGELFF
TRBD2	-	TRBJ2-5	TRBV4-1	TGCGCCAGCAGCCAAGCGGGGACTAGCGGGAGTGTGGAGACCCAGTACTTC	CASSQAGTSGSVETQYF
-	-	TRBJ1-3	TRBV19	TGTGCCAGTAAAGATACGGGGGGCTCTGGAAACACCATATATTTT	CASKDTGGSGNTIYF
-	-	TRBJ2-1	TRBV5-1	TGCGCCAGCAGCCCCCTTGTAGCGGATGAGCAGTTCTTC	CASSPLVADEQFF
TRBD2	-	TRBJ2-1	TRBV19	TGTGCCAGTAGTGTGACTAGCGTGTTCTACAATGAGCAGTTCTTC	CASSVTSVFYNEQFF
-	-	TRBJ2-7	TRBV28	TGTGCCAGCAGCTACGGGAGCCTCTACGAGCAGTACTTC	CASSYGSLYEQYF
-	-	TRBJ1-5	TRBV4-3	TGCGCCAGCAGCCAAGACTTACTGGGGGCGCGAAACAATCAGCCCCAGCATTTT	CASSQDLLGARNNQPQHF
TRBD1	-	TRBJ1-6	TRBV18	TGTGCCAGCTCACCAAAGGCAGGGGGAAATTCACCCCTCCACTTT	CASSPKAGGNSPLHF
-	-	TRBJ2-1	TRBV4-2	TGTGCCAGCAGCCAAGTGGCCGGGGAGCAGTTCTTC	CASSQVAGEQFF
-	-	TRBJ1-1	TRBV30	TGTGCCTGGCAGAGGGCCCAGAGGACTGAAGCTTTCTTT	CAWQRAQRTEAFF
-	-	TRBJ2-3	TRBV7-9	TGTGCCAGCAGCTTGTGGCGGGATGGCGGTGCAGATACGCAGTATTTT	CASSLWRDGGADTQYF
-	-	TRBJ1-2	TRBV11-3	TGTGCCAGCAGCTTAGGCCCCCAAAGCGGTGGCTACACCTTC	CASSLGPQSGGYTF
-	-	TRBJ2-6	TRBV7-8	TGTGCCAGCAGCTTAGCTGCGCGACTGGGCTCTGGGGCCAACGTCCTGACTTTC	CASSLAARLGSGANVLTF
TRBD1	once	TRBJ1-2	TRBV5-1	TGCGCCAGCAGCTTGGCGGGACAGGGGGCCCTCCTTAACTATGGCTACACCTTC	CASSLAGQGALLNYGYTF
-	-	TRBJ1-2	TRBV5-6	TGTGCCAGCAGCTTGGGGGCCAACTATGGCTACACCTTC	CASSLGANYGYTF
TRBD1	-	TRBJ2-1	TRBV25-1	TGTGCCAGCAGTGAAGGCGGGACAGGGCGTCATGAGCAGTTCTTC	CASSEGGTGRHEQFF
TRBD1	-	TRBJ1-2	TRBV11-2	TGTGCCAGCAGCTCGCACGGGGACAGGGTGAGAGGCTACACCTTC	CASSSHGDRVRGYTF
TRBD1	-	TRBJ2-2	TRBV6-6	TGTGCCAGCAGTCCCTGGGACAGGGGGGCCGGGGAGCTGTTTTTT	CASSPWDRGAGELFF
-	-	TRBJ2-7	TRBV19	TGTGCCAGTAGTGTCTCACGCGGGGAGCAGTACTTC	CASSVSRGEQYF
-	-	TRBJ1-1	TRBV2	TGTGCCAGCAGTGAGGGCAGCAAACAGATGAACACTGAAGCTTTCTTT	CASSEGSKQMNTEAFF
TRBD1	-	TRBJ1-5	TRBV6-1	TGTGCCAGCACCGGAATAACAGGGGGGAATCAGCCCCAGCATTTT	CASTGITGGNQPQHF
TRBD2	-	TRBJ2-1	TRBV25-1	TGTGCCAGCGGTGGAGCGGGGCCCAGCTCCTACAATGAGCAGTTCTTC	CASGGAGPSSYNEQFF